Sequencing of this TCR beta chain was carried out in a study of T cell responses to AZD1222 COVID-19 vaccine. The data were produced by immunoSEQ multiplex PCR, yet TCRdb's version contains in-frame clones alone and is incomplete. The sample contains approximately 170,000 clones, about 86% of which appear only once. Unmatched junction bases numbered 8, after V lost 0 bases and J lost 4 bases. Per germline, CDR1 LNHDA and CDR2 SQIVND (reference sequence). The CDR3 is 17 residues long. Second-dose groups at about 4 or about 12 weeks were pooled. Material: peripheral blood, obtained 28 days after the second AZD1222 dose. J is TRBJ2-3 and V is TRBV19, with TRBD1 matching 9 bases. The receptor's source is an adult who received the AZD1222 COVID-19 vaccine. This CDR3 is CASSIDGPGQGSDTQYF. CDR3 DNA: TGTGCCAGTAGTATAGACGGGCCGGGACAGGGTTCAGATACGCAGTATTTT.